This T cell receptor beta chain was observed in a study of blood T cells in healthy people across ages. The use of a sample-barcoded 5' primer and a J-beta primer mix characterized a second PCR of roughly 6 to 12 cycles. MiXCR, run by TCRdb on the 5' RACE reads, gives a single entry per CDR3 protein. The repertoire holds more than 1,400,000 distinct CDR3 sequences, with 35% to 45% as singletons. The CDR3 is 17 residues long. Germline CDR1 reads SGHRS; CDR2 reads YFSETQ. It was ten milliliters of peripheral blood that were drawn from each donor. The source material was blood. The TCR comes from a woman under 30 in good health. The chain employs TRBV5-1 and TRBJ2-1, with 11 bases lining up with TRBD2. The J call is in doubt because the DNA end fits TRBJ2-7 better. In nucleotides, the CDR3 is TGCGCCAGCAGCACCATAGCGGGAGGGTGGACCTACAATGAGCAGTACTTC. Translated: CASSTIAGGWTYNEQYF.